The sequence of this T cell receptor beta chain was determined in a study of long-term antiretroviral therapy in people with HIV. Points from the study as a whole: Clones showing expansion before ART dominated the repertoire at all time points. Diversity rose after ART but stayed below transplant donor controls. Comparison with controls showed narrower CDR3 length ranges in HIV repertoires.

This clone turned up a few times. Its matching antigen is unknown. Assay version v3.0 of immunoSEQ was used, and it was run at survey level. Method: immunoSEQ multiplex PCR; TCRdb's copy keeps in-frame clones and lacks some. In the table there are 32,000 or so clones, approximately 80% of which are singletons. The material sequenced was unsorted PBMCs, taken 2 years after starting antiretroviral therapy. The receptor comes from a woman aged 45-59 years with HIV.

The CDR3 DNA reads as TGTGCCAGCAGCTTCTACGAGGGGGCTGAAGCTTTCTTT. It encodes CASSFYEGAEAFF. This sequence joins TRBV5-4 and TRBJ1-1, with D perhaps matching TRBD1 (6 bases). CDR1 is SGHNT, CDR2 YYREEE, per germline (reference sequence). Trimming took off 2 bases at V and 6 bases at J, with 11 bases between the two ends. This CDR3 is 13 amino acids long. Combining the CDR3 with reference TRBV5-4 and TRBJ1-1 gives the whole variable domain ETGVTQSPTHLIKTRGQQVTLRCSSQSGHNTVSWYQQALGQGPQFIFQYYREEENGRGNFPPRFSGLQFPNYSSELNVNALELDDSALYLCASSFYEGAEAFFGQGTRLTVV.